Listed below are T cell receptor beta chains from one sample, sequenced in a study of shared clonotypes between healthy human individuals. Produced via immunoSEQ multiplex PCR; TCRdb's table is partial and in-frame only. The table lists hundreds of thousands of clones, 90% to 95% of them singletons. Sequences were obtained from naive CD8+ T cells sorted from blood. The receptors originated from a man aged 25 to 40 in good health. Both conserved end residues are part of each CDR3. D genes are given only for firm matches. Rows may omit the clone size; those that give it use once, few, many or a size class.

cdr3_length	v_call	clone_size	d_call	j_call	cdr3_aa	cdr3_nt
15	TRBV6-5	many	NA	TRBJ1-3	CASSYDDSSGNTIYF	TGTGCCAGCAGTTACGACGACAGCTCTGGAAACACCATATATTTT
14	TRBV29-1	NA	TRBD1	TRBJ1-1	CSVERAGTGTEAFF	TGCAGCGTTGAGAGAGCCGGGACAGGCACTGAAGCTTTCTTT
15	TRBV9	once	NA	TRBJ2-7	CASSVGGGDTYEQYF	TGTGCCAGCAGCGTTGGGGGAGGCGATACCTACGAGCAGTACTTC
12	TRBV6-6	NA	NA	TRBJ1-5	CASSYDNQPQHF	TGTGCCAGCAGTTACGACAATCAGCCCCAGCATTTT
11	TRBV28	once	NA	TRBJ2-1	CASSPQDEQFF	TGTGCCAGCAGCCCCCAGGATGAGCAGTTCTTC
16	TRBV28	NA	TRBD1	TRBJ2-3	CASSFPPGQGTDTQYF	TGTGCCAGCAGTTTTCCCCCGGGACAGGGCACAGATACGCAGTATTTT
16	TRBV19	once	NA	TRBJ1-3	CASSEGRTPSGNTIYF	TGTGCCAGTAGTGAAGGAAGGACACCCTCTGGAAACACCATATATTTT
13	TRBV4-1	NA	NA	TRBJ2-1	CASSQIISNEQFF	TGCGCCAGCAGCCAAATCATCAGCAATGAGCAGTTCTTC
13	TRBV10-3	NA	TRBD1	TRBJ1-5	CAIGQGYNQPQHF	TGTGCCATAGGACAGGGCTACAATCAGCCCCAGCATTTT
10	TRBV2	NA	NA	TRBJ2-5	CALKGETQYF	TGTGCCCTCAAGGGAGAGACCCAGTACTTC
14	TRBV23-1	once	NA	TRBJ2-5	CASSHLPGGETQYF	TGCGCCAGCAGTCATCTACCGGGTGGAGAGACCCAGTACTTC
13	TRBV2	NA	TRBD1	TRBJ1-5	CASLRDRDQPQHF	TGTGCCAGCCTCCGGGACAGGGATCAGCCCCAGCATTTT
16	TRBV28	NA	TRBD2	TRBJ2-1	CASSSEAGGFVNEQFF	TGTGCCAGCAGCTCCGAGGCGGGAGGGTTTGTCAATGAGCAGTTCTTC
13	TRBV15	NA	NA	TRBJ2-6	CAAHSSGANVLTF	TGTGCCGCTCACTCCTCTGGGGCCAACGTCCTGACTTTC
12	TRBV5-1	NA	NA	TRBJ1-1	CASSTLNTEAFF	TGCGCCAGCAGTACCCTTAACACTGAAGCTTTCTTT
11	TRBV29-1	NA	NA	TRBJ2-7	CSARGGDEQYF	TGCAGCGCCCGAGGGGGAGACGAGCAGTACTTC
16	TRBV6-5	NA	TRBD2	TRBJ2-5	CASSYSTGDYQETQYF	TGTGCCAGCAGTTACTCGACCGGGGACTATCAAGAGACCCAGTACTTC
15	TRBV25-1	NA	NA	TRBJ2-7	CASSEYAGSTYEQYF	TGTGCCAGCAGTGAATATGCCGGCTCGACCTACGAGCAGTACTTC
15	TRBV4-1	NA	TRBD2	TRBJ2-1	CASSPTSASYNEQFF	TGCGCCAGCAGCCCAACTAGCGCCTCCTACAATGAGCAGTTCTTC
17	TRBV14	NA	NA	TRBJ2-1	CASSQDSSSATYNEQFF	TGTGCCAGCAGCCAAGATTCTTCTAGCGCTACCTACAATGAGCAGTTCTTC
13	TRBV5-1	NA	NA	TRBJ2-7	CASSLGGAYEQCF	TGCGCCAGCAGCTTGGGGGGCGCCTACGAGCAGTGCTTC
14	TRBV11-2	NA	NA	TRBJ2-4	CASSYIGQFNIQYF	TGTGCCAGCAGCTATATCGGACAGTTCAACATTCAGTACTTC
18	TRBV4-3	NA	TRBD2	TRBJ2-3	CASSQDRSGTSDTDTQYF	TGCGCCAGCAGCCAAGATAGGAGCGGGACTAGCGATACAGATACGCAGTATTTT
16	TRBV19	NA	NA	TRBJ2-1	CASSIDRYSAYNEQFF	TGTGCCAGTAGTATAGATCGGTATAGTGCCTACAATGAGCAGTTCTTC
16	TRBV11-2	once	NA	TRBJ1-4	CASSLIGGVHNEKLFF	TGTGCCAGCAGCTTAATTGGGGGGGTCCATAATGAAAAACTGTTTTTT
15	TRBV27	NA	NA	TRBJ2-5	CASSLMGLEQETQYF	TGTGCCAGCAGTTTAATGGGACTCGAGCAAGAGACCCAGTACTTC
15	TRBV7-9	NA	TRBD1	TRBJ2-2	CASSSGTGEIGELFF	TGTGCCAGCAGCTCCGGGACAGGGGAAATCGGGGAGCTGTTTTTT
11	TRBV27	few	NA	TRBJ2-7	CASRGSYEQYF	TGTGCCAGCCGGGGTTCCTACGAGCAGTACTTC
15	TRBV29-1	NA	NA	TRBJ2-1	CSVEGGERSYNEQFF	TGCAGCGTTGAAGGCGGGGAGCGCTCCTACAATGAGCAGTTCTTC
14	TRBV6-6	NA	TRBD1	TRBJ2-5	CASIGTGVRETQYF	TGTGCCAGCATCGGAACAGGGGTGCGGGAGACCCAGTACTTC
11	TRBV6-9	NA	NA	TRBJ2-2	CASSGYKGLFF	TGTGCCAGCAGTGGGTACAAGGGGCTGTTTTTT